These T cell receptor beta chains were read from a single sample in a study of control samples from healthy donors and cancer patients. Data came from immunoSEQ multiplex PCR; TCRdb stores just in-frame clones and leaves some out. This sample has 100,000 to 150,000 clones, with 90% found just once. Sequenced input: blood. The receptors shown here come from a man aged 40-49 years in good health. The CDR3 runs from the conserved cysteine through the conserved F or W. A D gene is named only where the DNA matches it firmly. The listing skips clone size in some rows; elsewhere it reads once, few, many or a size class.

CDR3nt | CDR3aa | v_gene | d_gene | j_gene | abundance
TGTGCCAGCAGCTCGGTCGGGACAGGCTACGAGCAGTACTTC | CASSSVGTGYEQYF | TRBV7-2 | TRBD1 | TRBJ2-7 | NA
TGTGCCAGCAGTGAAGGTGGGGGGCGACTCGAGACCCAGTACTTC | CASSEGGGRLETQYF | TRBV28 | NA | TRBJ2-5 | NA
TGTGCCAGCAGTTATAGGGGGGCCAGTTATGGCTACACCTTC | CASSYRGASYGYTF | TRBV6-5 | NA | TRBJ1-2 | once
TGTGCCAGTAGTCGGACAGGGGGCGCGTTCAGCTCCTACGAGCAGTACTTC | CASSRTGGAFSSYEQYF | TRBV19 | TRBD1 | TRBJ2-7 | NA
TGTGCCAGCTCGGAGGGGCGAGGAAGGCCCCTCCACTTT | CASSEGRGRPLHF | TRBV18 | NA | TRBJ1-6 | few
TGCGCCAGCAGCTTGGCGGGGGCGAGGAACACCGGGGAGCTGTTTTTT | CASSLAGARNTGELFF | TRBV5-1 | NA | TRBJ2-2 | NA
TGTGCCAGCAGTTCCGGGCGGAAAAACATTCAGTACTTC | CASSSGRKNIQYF | TRBV12-3/TRBV12-4 | NA | TRBJ2-4 | NA
TGTGCCAGCAGTCACAAGCATGGGGGGACCCAGTACTTC | CASSHKHGGTQYF | TRBV3-1/TRBV3-2 | NA | TRBJ2-5 | NA
TGTGCCAGCAGGCCAGGACTGACAGCCTACGAGCAGTACTTC | CASRPGLTAYEQYF | TRBV7-2 | NA | TRBJ2-7 | NA
TGTGCCAGCAGACAACAGGTCCGAGGGCCCCAGCATTTT | CASRQQVRGPQHF | TRBV27 | NA | TRBJ1-5 | NA
TGTGCCAGCAGTTACTCGGGTAGTAGCAATCAGCCCCAGCATTTT | CASSYSGSSNQPQHF | TRBV6-5 | NA | TRBJ1-5 | NA
TGTGCCAGCAGTGAAGTTGGGCTGAACACTGAAGCTTTCTTT | CASSEVGLNTEAFF | TRBV6-1 | NA | TRBJ1-1 | NA
TGTGCCAGCAGTCCCCTGGGACAGGGAGGGACTGAAGCTTTCTTT | CASSPLGQGGTEAFF | TRBV27 | TRBD1 | TRBJ1-1 | NA
TGTGCCAGCAGCTCCCGGGACAGGGGGAATGGCGAGCAGTACTTC | CASSSRDRGNGEQYF | TRBV5-4 | TRBD1 | TRBJ2-7 | NA
TGTGCCAGCAGTTTGGGACAGGGGATCACTGAAGCTTTCTTT | CASSLGQGITEAFF | TRBV27 | TRBD1 | TRBJ1-1 | NA
TGTGCCAGTAGCTCGGCGAACACCGGGGAGCTGTTTTTT | CASSSANTGELFF | TRBV19 | NA | TRBJ2-2 | NA
TGTGCCAGCAGTGGAACAGGTTGGGACTATGGCTACACCTTC | CASSGTGWDYGYTF | TRBV2 | NA | TRBJ1-2 | once
TGTGCCAGTGCTACTGGGGGCCCAGAGACCCAGTACTTC | CASATGGPETQYF | TRBV12-3/TRBV12-4 | NA | TRBJ2-5 | NA
TGTGCCAGCAGCTACTCCGCGACAGGGAATGAAAAACTGTTTTTT | CASSYSATGNEKLFF | TRBV5-8 | TRBD1 | TRBJ1-4 | NA
TGTGCCAGCAGCCCCACAGGGGGCAGACCCACAGATACGCAGTATTTT | CASSPTGGRPTDTQYF | TRBV9 | TRBD1 | TRBJ2-3 | NA
TGTGCCAGCAGCCGATCCGGGACAACCTACGAGCAGTACTTC | CASSRSGTTYEQYF | TRBV9 | NA | TRBJ2-7 | NA
TGCGCCAGCAGTCTCCTTCCTAGCAGTGAGCAGTTCTTC | CASSLLPSSEQFF | TRBV4-1 | NA | TRBJ2-1 | NA
TGTGCCAGTACGACAGGGTACGGAAACACCATATATTTT | CASTTGYGNTIYF | TRBV19 | TRBD1 | TRBJ1-3 | NA
TGTGCCAGCACCCAGACAGGGGGCTTTGGTGAGCAGTTCTTC | CASTQTGGFGEQFF | TRBV6-6 | TRBD1 | TRBJ2-1 | NA
TGTGCCAGCAGTGAAACTCAGGGGCGCTCTGAAGCTTTCTTT | CASSETQGRSEAFF | TRBV2 | NA | TRBJ1-1 | NA
TGTGCCAGCAGTTCCAGCTCCTACGAGCAGTACTTC | CASSSSSYEQYF | TRBV12-3/TRBV12-4 | NA | TRBJ2-7 | NA
TGCGCCAGCACTACAGAGCCCCCCTGGAGCGATGAGCAGTTCTTC | CASTTEPPWSDEQFF | TRBV5-1 | NA | TRBJ2-1 | NA
TGTGCCAGCAGCCAAGTTCGGGTAGCGTGGGGGGATAGGGGCATTCAGTACTTC | CASSQVRVAWGDRGIQYF | TRBV3-1/TRBV3-2 | NA | TRBJ2-4 | NA
TGTGCCAGCAGTACCCTGGGCCCGGGACAGGGAACGTTTTATAGCAATCAGCCCCAGCATTTT | CASSTLGPGQGTFYSNQPQHF | TRBV28 | TRBD1 | TRBJ1-5 | NA
TGTGCCAGCAGCCTGGGGACGCCTAATTCACCCCTCCACTTT | CASSLGTPNSPLHF | TRBV9 | NA | TRBJ1-6 | NA
TGTGCCAGCAGCTTACAGGGACAGGGGGCCGGCTACACCTTC | CASSLQGQGAGYTF | TRBV7-8 | TRBD1 | TRBJ1-2 | NA
TGCGCCAGCAGCCGGGGGGTAATGAACACTGAAGCTTTCTTT | CASSRGVMNTEAFF | TRBV4-1 | NA | TRBJ1-1 | NA
TGTGCCAGTAGTATAGCGGGGGTCCGCACAGATACGCAGTATTTT | CASSIAGVRTDTQYF | TRBV19 | NA | TRBJ2-3 | NA
TGTGCCAGCAGTTTATTAGCGGGGCAGTTCTTC | CASSLLAGQFF | TRBV12-3/TRBV12-4 | TRBD2 | TRBJ2-1 | NA
TGTGCCACCAGCAGAGGGACACTCTCTGGAAACACCATATATTTT | CATSRGTLSGNTIYF | TRBV15 | NA | TRBJ1-3 | NA
TGTGCCAGCAGTGAGGCAGGCTATGGCTACACCTTC | CASSEAGYGYTF | TRBV2 | NA | TRBJ1-2 | NA
TGCGCCCGCAAGGACAGGGGGGGCGGGGGCGGAGATACGCAGTATTTT | CARKDRGGGGGDTQYF | TRBV10-1 | TRBD1 | TRBJ2-3 | NA